The rows below give T cell receptor beta chains drawn from one sample of a study of blood T cell repertoires in COVID-19. The protocol was immunoSEQ multiplex PCR, while the TCRdb copy is restricted to in-frame clones and leaves out a portion. Of some 320,000 clones in the sample, roughly 90% were seen once. Sample: PBMCs or T cells enriched from blood (not recorded which). The receptors derive from a man aged 55 to 70 who had recovered from COVID-19. CDR3s include the opening cysteine and the closing phenylalanine or tryptophan. A D gene is named only where the DNA matches it firmly. A clone size is listed for some rows: how often the clone was seen (once, few, many), or a class if it is expanded.

cdr3_length: 13; v_call: TRBV12-3/TRBV12-4; d_call: TRBD1; j_call: TRBJ1-2; clone_size: .; cdr3_nt: TGTGCCAGCAGTTGGGGCAGGGGGTCTGGCTACACCTTC; cdr3_aa: CASSWGRGSGYTF
cdr3_length: 19; v_call: TRBV7-9; d_call: .; j_call: TRBJ2-7; clone_size: .; cdr3_nt: TGTGCCAGCACCTATACCGAGGGGGAAGGGGACAATGACATCTACGAGCAGTACTTC; cdr3_aa: CASTYTEGEGDNDIYEQYF
cdr3_length: 16; v_call: TRBV11-3; d_call: .; j_call: TRBJ1-3; clone_size: .; cdr3_nt: TGTGCCAGCAGCCCCACGGGACACAACTCTGGAAACACCATATATTTT; cdr3_aa: CASSPTGHNSGNTIYF
cdr3_length: 16; v_call: TRBV5-1; d_call: .; j_call: TRBJ1-3; clone_size: .; cdr3_nt: TGCGCCAGCAGCTTGGCGGGGTCTGGGTCTGGAAACACCATATATTTT; cdr3_aa: CASSLAGSGSGNTIYF
cdr3_length: 11; v_call: TRBV29-1; d_call: .; j_call: TRBJ2-7; clone_size: .; cdr3_nt: TGCAGCGTTGGACACAACTACGAGCAGTACTTC; cdr3_aa: CSVGHNYEQYF
cdr3_length: 16; v_call: TRBV28; d_call: .; j_call: TRBJ1-5; clone_size: few; cdr3_nt: TGTGCCAGCAGTCCCCTGGGGCAGACCAGCAATCAGCCCCAGCATTTT; cdr3_aa: CASSPLGQTSNQPQHF
cdr3_length: 16; v_call: TRBV4-3; d_call: TRBD1; j_call: TRBJ1-4; clone_size: .; cdr3_nt: TGCGCCAGCAGCCAAGGGACAGGGGGCATTAATGAAAAACTGTTTTTT; cdr3_aa: CASSQGTGGINEKLFF
cdr3_length: 15; v_call: TRBV19; d_call: .; j_call: TRBJ2-6; clone_size: .; cdr3_nt: TGTGCCAGTAATATCAGAAGCTCTGGGGCCAACGTCCTGACTTTC; cdr3_aa: CASNIRSSGANVLTF
cdr3_length: 17; v_call: TRBV5-1; d_call: TRBD1; j_call: TRBJ2-2; clone_size: .; cdr3_nt: TGCGCCAGCAGCTTGCTCCCGGGACAGGGGCTCACCGGGGAGCTGTTTTTT; cdr3_aa: CASSLLPGQGLTGELFF
cdr3_length: 13; v_call: TRBV7-3; d_call: TRBD2; j_call: TRBJ2-1; clone_size: few; cdr3_nt: TGTGCCAGCAGCCCCGGGACTAGCGGGGAGCAGTTCTTC; cdr3_aa: CASSPGTSGEQFF
cdr3_length: 13; v_call: TRBV27; d_call: .; j_call: TRBJ2-7; clone_size: .; cdr3_nt: TGTGCCAGCAGTTCCGGACAATCCTACGAGCAGTACTTC; cdr3_aa: CASSSGQSYEQYF
cdr3_length: 16; v_call: TRBV7-8; d_call: .; j_call: TRBJ2-3; clone_size: once; cdr3_nt: TGTGCCAGCAGCGTGGGGCTAAGGCCTAGCACAGATACGCAGTATTTT; cdr3_aa: CASSVGLRPSTDTQYF
cdr3_length: 15; v_call: TRBV7-9; d_call: .; j_call: TRBJ1-4; clone_size: few; cdr3_nt: TGTGCCAGCAGTTACAACAGGGCAACTAATGAAAAACTGTTTTTT; cdr3_aa: CASSYNRATNEKLFF
cdr3_length: 15; v_call: TRBV7-9; d_call: TRBD1; j_call: TRBJ1-1; clone_size: .; cdr3_nt: TGTGCCAGCAGCTTACGTCAGGGGGCGGACACTGAAGCTTTCTTT; cdr3_aa: CASSLRQGADTEAFF
cdr3_length: 18; v_call: TRBV19; d_call: .; j_call: TRBJ1-5; clone_size: .; cdr3_nt: TGTGCCAGTAGTATCCTCAGGGAGGGTCGCTGGAGCAATCAGCCCCAGCATTTT; cdr3_aa: CASSILREGRWSNQPQHF
cdr3_length: 15; v_call: TRBV6-5; d_call: .; j_call: TRBJ1-5; clone_size: few; cdr3_nt: TGTGCCAGCAGTAGGGTGTGGGGGCTCAATCAGCCCCAGCATTTT; cdr3_aa: CASSRVWGLNQPQHF
cdr3_length: 16; v_call: TRBV13; d_call: TRBD2; j_call: TRBJ2-5; clone_size: .; cdr3_nt: TGTGCCAGCAGCCAGAGACTAGCGTCCTTAGGGGAGACCCAGTACTTC; cdr3_aa: CASSQRLASLGETQYF
cdr3_length: 14; v_call: TRBV7-2; d_call: TRBD2; j_call: TRBJ2-1; clone_size: .; cdr3_nt: TGTGCCAGCAGCCCAACGCCACGGGGGGACTATCGGTTCTTC; cdr3_aa: CASSPTPRGDYRFF
cdr3_length: 19; v_call: TRBV29-1; d_call: TRBD2; j_call: TRBJ2-1; clone_size: .; cdr3_nt: TGCAGCGTTGAAGCGGGACTAGCGGGAGGCCGCATCTCCTACAATGAGCAGTTCTTC; cdr3_aa: CSVEAGLAGGRISYNEQFF
cdr3_length: 13; v_call: TRBV5-1; d_call: .; j_call: TRBJ1-2; clone_size: .; cdr3_nt: TGCGCCAGCAGCTTAGGGGCGAACTATGGCTACACCTTC; cdr3_aa: CASSLGANYGYTF
cdr3_length: 13; v_call: TRBV4-3; d_call: .; j_call: TRBJ1-5; clone_size: .; cdr3_nt: TGCGCCAGCAGCCTCGAGGTGGGTCAGCCCCAGCATTTT; cdr3_aa: CASSLEVGQPQHF
cdr3_length: 13; v_call: TRBV19; d_call: .; j_call: TRBJ1-1; clone_size: .; cdr3_nt: TGTGCCAGTAAGGTGGATGGAGGGACTGAAGCTTTCTTT; cdr3_aa: CASKVDGGTEAFF
cdr3_length: 15; v_call: TRBV27; d_call: TRBD1; j_call: TRBJ2-7; clone_size: .; cdr3_nt: TGTGCCAGCAGGACTGGGACAGGGGGCCGTTACGAGCAGTACTTC; cdr3_aa: CASRTGTGGRYEQYF
cdr3_length: 18; v_call: TRBV25-1; d_call: .; j_call: TRBJ1-3; clone_size: .; cdr3_nt: TGTGCCAGCCCCAAGGTCCCGCCGAAGTGGACTAACCGAAACACCATATATTTT; cdr3_aa: CASPKVPPKWTNRNTIYF
cdr3_length: 19; v_call: TRBV7-9; d_call: TRBD1; j_call: TRBJ1-2; clone_size: once; cdr3_nt: TGTGCCAGCAGCTTAGCCCCGCGACGGACAGGGGCCCCTTTGGATGGCTACACCTTC; cdr3_aa: CASSLAPRRTGAPLDGYTF
cdr3_length: 15; v_call: TRBV7-9; d_call: TRBD1; j_call: TRBJ1-2; clone_size: .; cdr3_nt: TGTGCCAGCAGCTCGGGGACAGGGATTTCTGTTGGCTACACCTTC; cdr3_aa: CASSSGTGISVGYTF
cdr3_length: 14; v_call: TRBV27; d_call: .; j_call: TRBJ2-7; clone_size: .; cdr3_nt: TGTGCCAGCAGTTTATCTAGGGGCGGGAACGAGCAGTACTTC; cdr3_aa: CASSLSRGGNEQYF
cdr3_length: 15; v_call: TRBV4-1; d_call: .; j_call: TRBJ1-4; clone_size: .; cdr3_nt: TGCGCCAGCAGCTCCAGGGCAGCAACTAATGAAAAACTGTTTTTT; cdr3_aa: CASSSRAATNEKLFF
cdr3_length: 16; v_call: TRBV7-8; d_call: TRBD1; j_call: TRBJ1-3; clone_size: .; cdr3_nt: TGTGCCAGCAGCTTAGGACAGGGTATCTCTGGAAACACCATATATTTT; cdr3_aa: CASSLGQGISGNTIYF
cdr3_length: 16; v_call: TRBV3-1/TRBV3-2; d_call: TRBD2; j_call: TRBJ2-1; clone_size: .; cdr3_nt: TGTGCCAGCAGCCACATTAGCGGGGGATCCTACAATGAGCAGTTCTTC; cdr3_aa: CASSHISGGSYNEQFF
cdr3_length: 12; v_call: TRBV7-8; d_call: .; j_call: TRBJ2-7; clone_size: .; cdr3_nt: TGTGCCAGCAGCCGGGCCGGGTACGAGCAGTACTTC; cdr3_aa: CASSRAGYEQYF